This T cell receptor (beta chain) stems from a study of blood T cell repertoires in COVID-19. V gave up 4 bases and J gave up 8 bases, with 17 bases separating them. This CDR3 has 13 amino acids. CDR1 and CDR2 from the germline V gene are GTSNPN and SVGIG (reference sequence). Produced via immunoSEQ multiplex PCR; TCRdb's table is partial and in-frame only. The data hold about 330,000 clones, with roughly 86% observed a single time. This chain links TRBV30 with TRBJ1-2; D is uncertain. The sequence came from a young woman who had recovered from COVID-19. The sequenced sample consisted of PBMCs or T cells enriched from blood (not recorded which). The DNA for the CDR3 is TGTGCCTGGAAATGGGCAAGTTTGATGGGCTACACCTTC. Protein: CAWKWASLMGYTF.